These T cell receptor beta chains were read from a single sample in a study of a mutant IDH1 vaccine in newly diagnosed glioma. No antigen has been assigned to these receptors. The assay was immunoSEQ multiplex PCR, and TCRdb's table has in-frame clones only and misses some. Found here are tens of thousands of clones, roughly 80% of them singletons; the top ten hold about 5%. Sequenced here: PBMCs, sampled from a glioma patient whose treatment included an IDH1 peptide vaccine. The receptors stem from a man aged 45 to 65 with glioma. CDR3s leave out the opening cysteine and the closing phenylalanine or tryptophan. The order of the fields is V gene, J gene, clone size, CDR3 protein. A row's size may be missing; if present it is once, few, many or a size class.

>TRBV15|TRBJ1-2|-
ATSRGEGGIYGYT
>TRBV5-1|TRBJ1-1|few
ASSPWTGGNTEAF
>TRBV5-1|TRBJ2-5|-
ASSYQETQY
>TRBV7-9|TRBJ1-4|once
ASSFTGNEKLF
>TRBV29-1|TRBJ2-1|-
SSNTGKNNEQF
>TRBV5-1|TRBJ1-2|-
ASSLYLEYGYT
>TRBV7-9|TRBJ1-5|-
ASSLSGDNSNQPQH
>TRBV30|TRBJ1-2|-
AWNPNYGYT
>TRBV20-1|TRBJ1-2|-
SATENYGYT
>TRBV5-6|TRBJ1-5|-
ASSLGQGVGQPQH
>TRBV5-1|TRBJ1-1|-
ASKQGNTEAF
>TRBV5-6|TRBJ1-1|-
ASSRGPRDTEAF
>TRBV4-3|TRBJ1-1|-
ASSQEKGGRTEAF
>TRBV15|TRBJ1-3|-
ATSRDQSIGNTIY
>TRBV5-1|TRBJ1-2|few
ASSLTGVNGYT
>TRBV5-1|TRBJ1-1|-
ASSLLPVNTEAF
>TRBV5-4|TRBJ2-5|-
ASSLDTGSKETQY
>TRBV18|TRBJ1-1|-
ASSPPSVGTEAF
>TRBV7-9|TRBJ1-6|few
ASSSLTGPRSPLH
>TRBV2|TRBJ2-1|once
ASSAGTSNEQF
>TRBV5-6|TRBJ1-1|-
ASTSVWGKAEAF
>TRBV29-1|TRBJ1-2|-
SVVPSTGANYGYT
>TRBV5-1|TRBJ2-3|-
ASSLAQGRDTQY
>TRBV5-1|TRBJ2-3|-
ASSGGTQALTDTQY